The clone carrying this TCR beta chain was seen only once. Its antigen is still unknown. Germline CDR1 SGHAT, CDR2 FQNNGV. This CDR3 has 19 residues. V lost 2 bases and J lost 6, with 25 bases in between. Here immunoSEQ multiplex PCR was the method, and the copy in TCRdb shows in-frame clones only, minus some. The data hold 15,000 to 20,000 clones, with nearly 90% observed a single time. This specimen comes from a study of T cell responses to AZD1222 COVID-19 vaccine. Study results and caveats: Two AZD1222 administrations were followed by greater Spike-specific TCR breadth and depth. All repertoire sampling was performed exclusively after the peak T cell response.

This receptor was taken from an adult who received the AZD1222 COVID-19 vaccine. The rearrangement joins TRBV11-2 to TRBJ1-4; D gene unclear. This specimen consisted of peripheral blood, obtained 28 days after the second AZD1222 dose. CDR3 sequence: CASSLPSFRVKGGHEKLFF. The CDR3 bases are TGTGCCAGCAGCTTACCCAGTTTTCGGGTTAAGGGCGGGCATGAAAAACTGTTTTTT.